The 3 T cell receptor beta chains in this list originate from one sample, sequenced in a study of T cell repertoires in cytomegalovirus infection. TCRdb processed the reads anew with MiXCR; each CDR3 protein has one entry. The top ten clones hold more than 2.5% of a sample with approximately 750,000 distinct CDR3 sequences, less than 40% of them seen once. Sequencing used PBMCs. Receptor source: a human donor in good health (CMV status not recorded). Some clones in this sample may be carry-over from other donors' samples.

The chain recombines TRBV19 with TRBJ2-6; 8 bases align to TRBD1. V dropped 7 bases and J dropped 0; count of bases not matched to a gene: 14. Germline V lookup: CDR1 LNHDA, CDR2 SQIVND (reference sequence). The CDR3 is 19 amino acids. The CDR3 loop reads CASIAIDGQGVSGANVLTF. The CDR3, as DNA: TGTGCCAGTATCGCGATCGACGGACAGGGCGTCTCTGGGGCCAACGTCCTGACTTTC.

The chain uses TRBV20-1 and TRBJ1-6; 7 bases line up with TRBD1. With 3 bases clipped from V and 7 bases from J, the junction kept 12 bases outside the gene matches. Germline lookup yields CDR1 DFQATT and CDR2 SNEGSKA (reference sequence). The CDR3 covers 16 residues. The CDR3 coding sequence is TGCAGTGCTAGGGGGGGACAGTCGACCCTCAATTCACCCCTCCACTTT. Its protein is CSARGGQSTLNSPLHF.

The chain links TRBV3-1 to TRBJ2-5; D may be TRBD1 (6 bases). Looked up from germline, CDR1 is LGHDT and CDR2 is YNNKEL (reference sequence). V lost 2 bases and J 4 bases, leaving 14 bases between the germline ends. This CDR3 has 15 amino acids. DNA for the CDR3: TGTGCCAGCAGCCAAATGGCGACAGGCCGAGAGACCCAGTACTTC. Translating it yields CASSQMATGRETQYF.